These 24 T cell receptor beta chains share one sample of origin, sequenced in a study of a mutant IDH1 vaccine in newly diagnosed glioma (dated by TCRdb to 2020 to 2022). This specimen's time point label, interpreted: baseline, week 1 (first vaccination visit). In the paper's terms, the treatment or condition label means: pre-vaccination baseline after standard-of-care therapy. Library preparation used the immunoSEQ multiplex PCR assay. The table was pulled from immuneACCESS by TCRdb, which kept in-frame rearrangements only. Such tables lose some clones; where checked, under half of the loss comes from unresolved V genes, and the rest has no known cause. Within this sample are tens of thousands of clones, with approximately 80% of them counted one time only. In total, the top ten clones hold less than 6.5% of the sample. Specimen: PBMCs, collected from a glioma patient treated with radiotherapy, temozolomide or both. Every receptor here comes from a man in his forties with glioma. Some clones in this sample may be carry-over from other donors' samples.

The chain has TRBV7-6 and TRBJ2-3; weak D call: TRBD1 (6 bases). Germline values: CDR1 SGHVS, CDR2 FNYEAQ. The V gene lost 0 bases and the J gene lost 4 bases, with 14 bases spanning the gap. CDR3 length: 16 amino acids. CDR3 amino acids: CASSLALAGGADTQYF. The CDR3, as DNA: TGTGCCAGCAGCTTAGCGCTAGCTGGGGGCGCAGATACGCAGTATTTT.

The chain couples TRBV7-2 to TRBJ2-2, with no clear D. The V and J ends lost 5 bases and 7 bases respectively, with 14 bases between them. Germline values: CDR1 SGHTA, CDR2 FQGNSA. The CDR3 length is 14 residues. CDR3 region: CASSPQVSVGELFF. CDR3 sequence (DNA): TGTGCCAGCAGCCCCCAAGTGAGCGTCGGGGAGCTGTTTTTT.

This chain connects TRBV5-6 to TRBJ2-2; D ambiguous. Trimming left V 4 bases short and J 4 bases short, with 11 bases between. This CDR3 has 14 amino acids. Germline V CDR1 and CDR2: SGHDT, YYEEEE. CDR3 residues: CASSALLFTGELFF. CDR3 DNA: TGTGCCAGCAGCGCCTTGCTCTTCACCGGGGAGCTGTTTTTT. Full variable domain (rest looked up from reference TRBV5-6 and TRBJ2-2): DAGVTQSPTHLIKTRGQQVTLRCSPKSGHDTVSWYQQALGQGPQFIFQYYEEEERQRGNFPDRFSGHQFPNYSSELNVNALLLGDSALYLCASSALLFTGELFFGEGSRLTVL.

The CDR3 nucleotides are TGCGCCAGCAGCTGGGGAGCAGGGGGCGATCAGCCCCAGCATTTT. This sequence encodes CASSWGAGGDQPQHF. This sequence joins TRBV5-1 and TRBJ1-5; TRBD1 matches 8 bases. The CDR3 spans 15 residues. Germline-derived CDR1 and CDR2 are SGHRS and YFSETQ. V lost 3 bases, J lost 5 bases, and 7 bases stayed unmatched.

V is TRBV2 and J is TRBJ1-4; D gene ambiguous. V lost 4 bases, J lost 8 bases, and 8 bases lay in between. The germline CDR1 and CDR2 sequences are SNHLY and FYNNEI. The CDR3 contains 12 residues. The CDR3 nucleotides are TGTGCCAGCAGTGGAACCGGAGAAAAACTGTTTTTT. Amino acids: CASSGTGEKLFF.

The chain is built from TRBV14 and TRBJ2-1, with 7 bases lining up with TRBD2. CDR1 is SGHDN, CDR2 FVKESK, per germline. V shed 2 bases, J shed 5 bases, and the junction held 3 bases outside the gene matches. This CDR3 contains 14 residues. CDR3 region: CASSQRLADNEQFF. In DNA, the CDR3 is TGTGCCAGCAGCCAACGTCTAGCGGACAATGAGCAGTTCTTC.

The chain links TRBV4-1 to TRBJ2-7; 8 bases match TRBD1. The J segment lost 5 bases and the V segment lost 1 base, leaving 4 bases of the junction unmatched. The germline V gene encodes CDR1 MGHRA and CDR2 YSYEKL. This CDR3 has 14 amino acids. The CDR3 spells CASSQGLQGDEQYF. The CDR3, as DNA: TGCGCCAGCAGCCAAGGGCTACAGGGGGACGAGCAGTACTTC.

This clone was counted only a few times. The CDR3 DNA follows: TGTGCCAGCTCACCAGAGGGTTTGGGCTATGGCTACACCTTC. Protein: CASSPEGLGYGYTF. This sequence joins TRBV18 and TRBJ1-2; D is ambiguous. Germline V gene data show CDR1 as KGHSH and CDR2 as LQKENI. The CDR3 totals 14 residues. V lost 2 bases and J lost 4, with 11 bases in between.

This chain links TRBV5-4 with TRBJ2-6; D not resolved. The V gene lost 3 bases and the J gene lost 4 bases, with 8 bases spanning the gap. Germline-derived CDR1 and CDR2 are SGHNT and YYREEE (reference sequence). The CDR3 runs to 14 residues. DNA for the CDR3: TGTGCCAGCAGCTACCCAACCGGGGCCAACGTCCTGACTTTC. This codes for CASSYPTGANVLTF.

Here the CDR3 DNA reads TGTGCCAGCAGCTTACAGGGGACCACAGATACGCAGTATTTT. This gives the protein CASSLQGTTDTQYF. The V call is TRBV5-4, the J call TRBJ2-3; 7 nucleotides match TRBD1. CDR1 SGHNT and CDR2 YYREEE come from the germline V gene (reference sequence). There are 14 residues in the CDR3. The trim removed 2 bases at V and 2 bases at J, leaving 2 bases unmatched.

This chain connects TRBV7-8 to TRBJ2-7; D uncertain. Looked up from germline, CDR1 is SGHVS and CDR2 is FQNEAQ. V shed 6 bases and J shed 3 bases, with 15 bases lying between them. The CDR3 totals 14 residues. The CDR3 region has the DNA TGTGCCAGCAGTATTAGTTCCCACAGCTACGAGCAGTACTTC. It yields the protein CASSISSHSYEQYF.

Details on this clone: Germline is not matched at one junction end, which may reflect a read error. The identical CDR3 is also encoded by other nucleotide sequences in the sample. V and J are TRBV2 and TRBJ2-5, with no clear D. The CDR3 sequence is 9 residues long. Germline V CDR1 and CDR2: SNHLY, FYNNEI. The CDR3 DNA is TGTGCCAGCGGTGAGACCCAGTACTTC. Protein product: CASGETQYF.

J is TRBJ1-2 and V is TRBV2; possibly TRBD1 for D (6 bases). Germline CDR1 SNHLY, CDR2 FYNNEI. This CDR3 contains 12 residues. V lost 8 bases and J 3 bases, leaving 10 bases between the germline ends. The CDR3 DNA reads TGTGCCAGCTCCACAGGGTACTATGGCTACACCTTC. Amino acids: CASSTGYYGYTF.

This sequence joins TRBV6-5 and TRBJ1-2; D is undetermined. The V gene lost 7 bases and the J gene lost 4 bases, with 16 bases spanning the gap. The CDR3 has 14 amino acids. CDR1 is MNHEY and CDR2 is SVGAGI in the germline V gene. The CDR3: CASTQSLEGYGYTF. The DNA for the CDR3 is TGTGCCAGCACCCAAAGCTTGGAAGGCTATGGCTACACCTTC.

This clone was recorded only once. V is TRBV29-1 and J is TRBJ1-6; 7 bases line up with TRBD1. The ends lost 5 bases at V and 8 bases at J; junction bases unmatched: 12. This CDR3 region has 15 residues. Per germline, CDR1 SQVTM and CDR2 ANQGSEA. The CDR3 protein is CSVSTGSRGDSPLHF. The CDR3 DNA sequence: TGCAGCGTTTCGACAGGGAGCCGAGGTGATTCACCCCTCCACTTT.

The chain carries TRBV15 and TRBJ2-2; 11 bases are a match to TRBD1. This CDR3 has 15 amino acids. V trimming: 3 bases; J trimming: 7 bases; junction bases outside the gene matches: 4. Germline CDR1 LNHNV, CDR2 YYDKDF (reference sequence). The CDR3 sequence is CATSRGQGGIGELFF. The CDR3 DNA reads as TGTGCCACCAGCAGGGGACAGGGGGGAATCGGGGAGCTGTTTTTT.

The chain combines TRBV10-3 with TRBJ1-1; D not certain. With 3 bases removed from V and 4 bases from J, the gap between germline ends came to 9 bases. This CDR3 contains 13 residues. CDR1 is ENHRY, CDR2 SYGVKD, per germline. CDR3 nucleotide sequence: TGTGCCATCAGTGAAGGAGTGGGCACTGAAGCTTTCTTT. Translated, it gives CAISEGVGTEAFF.

This chain connects TRBV30 to TRBJ1-2; D call uncertain. This CDR3 has 12 amino acids. The germline V and J ends were trimmed by 4 bases and 7 bases, with 13 bases remaining between them. The germline gives CDR1 GTSNPN, CDR2 SVGIG (reference sequence). CDR3 nucleotides: TGTGCCTGGACAAGGCAGGTCGGTGGCTACACCTTC. Translating gives CAWTRQVGGYTF. Based on the CDR3 plus reference TRBV30 and TRBJ1-2, the full variable domain is SQTIHQWPATLVQPVGSPLSLECTVEGTSNPNLYWYRQAAGRGLQLLFYSVGIGQISSEVPQNLSASRPQDRQFILSSKKLLLSDSGFYLCAWTRQVGGYTFGSGTRLTVV.

This chain joins TRBV18 and TRBJ1-4, with 8 bases lining up with TRBD1. This CDR3 is built from 15 residues. Germline CDR1 KGHSH, CDR2 LQKENI. J gave up 3 bases and V 3 bases, and 3 bases lay outside the gene matches. The DNA for the CDR3 is TGTGCCAGCTCACCTCAGGGGGCTGCTAATGAAAAACTGTTTTTT. Residues: CASSPQGAANEKLFF.

The rearrangement uses TRBV19 and TRBJ2-5, with TRBD2 matching over 8 bases. The V gene end was trimmed by 7 bases and the J gene end by 5 bases; junction bases not matched to a gene: 6. Germline V gene sequence: CDR1 LNHDA, CDR2 SQIVND (reference sequence). The CDR3 consists of 13 residues. The CDR3 loop is CASTAGGAETQYF. CDR3 in DNA: TGTGCCAGTACCGCCGGGGGGGCCGAGACCCAGTACTTC.

V and J are TRBV2 and TRBJ1-2, with D hard to call. V was pared by 7 bases and J by 4 bases, with 13 bases between. The CDR3 is made up of 13 amino acids. CDR1 SNHLY and CDR2 FYNNEI come from the germline V gene. In DNA, the CDR3 is TGTGCCAGCACGGGCGGAGAAGGCTATGGCTACACCTTC. Protein product: CASTGGEGYGYTF.

On this clone itself: The sample carries other DNA sequences with the same CDR3. This sequence joins TRBV6-6 and TRBJ1-5, with D perhaps matching TRBD1 (6 bases). CDR3 length: 12 amino acids. Per germline, CDR1 MNHNY and CDR2 SVGAGI (reference sequence). Trimming removed 5 bases from V and 7 bases from J, with 9 bases in between. In DNA, the CDR3 is TGTGCCAGCAGTCTAGGGGGACAGCCCCAGCATTTT. It is translated as CASSLGGQPQHF.

This rearrangement joins TRBV5-6 to TRBJ2-5, with 7 bases that match TRBD1. The CDR3 has 13 amino acids. V shed 4 bases and J 2 bases; nucleotides not matched to a gene: 2. CDR1 and CDR2 (germline): SGHDT, YYEEEE. This CDR3 is CASSGQAQETQYF. Here the CDR3 DNA reads TGTGCCAGCAGCGGACAGGCTCAAGAGACCCAGTACTTC. Using reference TRBV5-6 and TRBJ2-5 for the parts outside the CDR3, the full variable domain is DAGVTQSPTHLIKTRGQQVTLRCSPKSGHDTVSWYQQALGQGPQFIFQYYEEEERQRGNFPDRFSGHQFPNYSSELNVNALLLGDSALYLCASSGQAQETQYFGPGTRLLVL.

The chain uses TRBV29-1 and TRBJ1-1; D gene uncertain. Germline CDR1 reads SQVTM; CDR2 reads ANQGSEA. The CDR3 length is 14 residues. Between the trimmed V and J ends, which lost 4 bases and 0 bases, there was a span of 12 bases. The CDR3 sequence: CSVVGSLMNTEAFF. The CDR3 nucleotides are TGCAGCGTTGTGGGTAGCTTAATGAACACTGAAGCTTTCTTT.